The present TCR beta chain was sequenced within a study of patients and donors after allogeneic stem cell transplantation. The CDR3 sequence is 13 residues long. V lost 0 bases and J lost 4, with 9 bases in between. Germline CDR1 GTSNPN, CDR2 SVGIG (reference sequence). TCRdb re-called the RT-PCR reads through MiXCR, storing one row per CDR3 protein. Here the sample spans about a million distinct CDR3 sequences, roughly 17% being singletons. The chain carries TRBV30 and TRBJ1-1, with D uncertain. The sequenced sample consisted of blood, either unsorted or a sorted T cell fraction (not recorded which). This receptor was taken from a human donor who was either an allogeneic HSCT recipient or a stem cell or donor lymphocyte infusion donor (not recorded which). It is not recorded whose cells these are; they may come from a transplant donor. The CDR3 sequence: CAWSVQMGTEAFF. DNA of the CDR3: TGTGCCTGGAGTGTACAGATGGGCACTGAAGCTTTCTTT.